The 13 T cell receptor beta chains reported below all come from one sample, sequenced in a study of T cell clonality in common variable immunodeficiency. Study-wide results and limits: In common variable immunodeficiency, TCR beta chains reportedly carried fewer deletions and N-nucleotide insertions.

These receptors have no known antigen. The data were produced by immunoSEQ multiplex PCR, yet TCRdb's version contains in-frame clones alone and is incomplete. The table lists 25,000 to 35,000 clones, no singletons, with 3.2% in the top ten. The sequenced sample consisted of peripheral blood mononuclear cells. Source of these receptors: a human donor with common variable immunodeficiency.

As to this clone: The missing CDR3 end, 3 residues past where the read stops, is filled in from the germline J gene. The gene calls are TRBV2 and TRBJ2-3; D might be TRBD2 (5 bases). The CDR3 totals 17 residues. Per germline, CDR1 SNHLY and CDR2 FYNNEI. Trimming removed 0 bases at V and 6 bases at J, with 19 bases between. The DNA read from the CDR3 is TGTGCCAGCAGTGAAGCGCTTCTGTCGGCGGGTGGGGATACG. The encoded protein is CASSEALLSAGGDT. The entire CDR3 sequence reads CASSEALLSAGGDTQYF.

This clone was found many times. The chain's CDR3 is CASSDLRQRGNTIYF. Partial CDR3 DNA: TGTGCCAGCAGTGATTTAAGGCAGAGAGGAAACACC. The chain has TRBV6-1 and TRBJ1-3; D is uncertain. The observed sequence ends 3 residues before the CDR3 terminus, with the missing tail filled in from the germline J gene. Germline V gene lookup returns CDR1 MNHNS and CDR2 SASEGT. The ends were cut back, 3 bases at V and 4 bases at J, with 13 bases in the middle. The CDR3 loop spans 15 amino acids.

This clone has just a few counts. Read coverage stops 3 residues before the CDR3 terminus; the germline J gene supplies the remainder. The V call is TRBV2, the J call TRBJ1-2; D might be TRBD1 (6 bases). Trimming removed 5 bases from V and 7 bases from J, with 14 bases in between. The CDR3 loop spans 13 amino acids. Germline V gives CDR1 SNHLY, CDR2 FYNNEI. The CDR3 sequence is CASSIQGDGGYTF. The CDR3 DNA, read in part, is TGTGCCAGCAGTATACAGGGAGATGGTGGC.

This clone was seen many times. The sequence runs out 3 residues before the end of the CDR3; the remainder is reconstructed from the germline J gene. This sequence joins TRBV7-8 and TRBJ2-7; TRBD2 aligns across 8 bases. CDR3 length: 16 amino acids. After removal of 1 base from V and 3 bases from J, the junction contained 8 bases not matched to a gene. The V gene's germline CDR1 is SGHVS and CDR2 FQNEAQ. The CDR3 here is CASSLGGSGRGYEQYF. Partial CDR3 DNA: TGTGCCAGCAGCTTAGGTGGGAGCGGGAGAGGCTACGAG.

This clone has more than one count but fewer than ten. The DNA ends 3 residues before the CDR3 does, and the rest of the CDR3 is filled in from the germline J gene. This sequence joins TRBV7-6 and TRBJ2-6, with a weak D call TRBD1 (6 bases). CDR1 is SGHVS and CDR2 is FNYEAQ in the germline V gene. This CDR3 is 15 amino acids long. V was trimmed by 5 bases and J by 5 bases, leaving 13 bases between them. CDR3 bases read: TGTGCCAGCAGCCGAGGGCAGGGGTGGGCCAACGTC. Translated: CASSRGQGWANV. In full, the CDR3 is CASSRGQGWANVLTF.

This clone came up many times. The read terminates 3 residues ahead of where the CDR3 ends, so the germline J gene completes it. V and J are TRBV18 and TRBJ1-1; no clear D gene. The CDR3 extends over 13 amino acids. Trimming shortened V by 2 bases and J by 5 bases, and 9 bases separated the two germline ends. The germline V gene encodes CDR1 KGHSH and CDR2 LQKENI. Partial CDR3 DNA: TGTGCCAGCTCACCAGAGACCGGGACTGAA. This encodes CASSPETGTE. The complete CDR3 reads CASSPETGTEAFF.

This clone was found many times. The CDR3 end is not reached by the read, which stops 3 residues before it; the germline J gene fills it in. The chain couples TRBV18 to TRBJ1-2; 7 bases map to TRBD1. Per the germline V gene, CDR1 is KGHSH and CDR2 is LQKENI. Trimming took 5 bases from V and 0 from J; bases not matched to a gene: 6. CDR3 length equals 15 residues. The CDR3 loop reads CASSVRGSTNYGYTF. CDR3 DNA (partial): TGTGCCAGCTCAGTCAGGGGGTCGACTAACTATGGC.

The sample holds a few counts of this clone. The CDR3 end falls 3 residues outside the read, so it is completed with the germline J gene. The chain recombines TRBV19 with TRBJ1-3; D is possibly TRBD1 (5 bases). CDR3 size: 20 residues. Germline values: CDR1 LNHDA, CDR2 SQIVND (reference sequence). V was clipped by 7 bases and J by 1 base, with 29 bases between them. The CDR3 sequence is CASTTLSTGPGRFSGNTIYF. The CDR3 DNA, read in part, is TGTGCCAGTACCACACTCTCAACCGGGCCAGGGAGGTTTTCTGGAAACACC. The full variable domain, its missing parts supplied by reference TRBV19 and TRBJ1-3, is DGGITQSPKYLFRKEGQNVTLSCEQNLNHDAMYWYRQDPGQGLRLIYYSQIVNDFQKGDIAEGYSVSREKKESFPLTVTSAQKNPTAFYLCASTTLSTGPGRFSGNTIYFGEGSWLTVV.

This clone was counted many times. The CDR3 end is not reached by the read, which stops 3 residues before it; the germline J gene fills it in. V gene TRBV5-1 combines with J gene TRBJ2-5; 8 positions agree with TRBD1. This CDR3 spans 15 amino acids. Germline V gives CDR1 SGHRS, CDR2 YFSETQ. J lost 2 bases, V lost 4 bases, and 7 bases had no gene match. CDR3 DNA (partial): TGCGCCAGCAGCCCAGTTGGACAGGGACAAGAGACC. It encodes CASSPVGQGQET. The CDR3, in full, reads CASSPVGQGQETQYF.

This clone has more than one count but fewer than ten. Read sequence stops 3 residues before the CDR3 end, and the germline J gene provides the missing end. The chain couples TRBV2 to TRBJ2-7; D may be TRBD1 (5 bases). The CDR3 sequence is 11 residues long. The germline V gene encodes CDR1 SNHLY and CDR2 FYNNEI. Trimming left V 4 bases short and J 5 bases short, with 6 bases between. The CDR3 sequence: CASSGGHEQYF. The part of the CDR3 DNA that was read is TGTGCCAGCAGTGGGGGCCACGAG. Full variable domain (rest looked up from reference TRBV2 and TRBJ2-7): EPEVTQTPSHQVTQMGQEVILRCVPISNHLYFYWYRQILGQKVEFLVSFYNNEISEKSEIFDDQFSVERPDGSNFTLKIRSTKLEDSAMYFCASSGGHEQYFGPGTRLTVT.

This clone was seen ten or more times. The CDR3 spells CASSRGTSGSSYEQYF. Incomplete CDR3 DNA: TGTGCCAGCAGCCGAGGGACTAGCGGGAGCTCCTACGAG. The chain couples TRBV14 to TRBJ2-7; 14 nucleotides align to TRBD2. The read ends 3 residues before the CDR3 terminus; that terminus is restored from the germline J gene. Germline CDR1 reads SGHDN; CDR2 reads FVKESK. This CDR3 region has 16 residues. V lost 4 bases, J lost 0 bases, and 2 bases stayed unmatched.

CDR3 protein: CASSENIRACGKLFF. The DNA read from the CDR3 is TGTGCCAGCAGTGAAAATATCAGGGCGTGTGGAAAA. V usage is TRBV6-1 and J usage is TRBJ1-4, with D tentatively TRBD1 (5 bases). Sequencing ends 3 residues short of the CDR3 end; the germline J gene provides the rest. Trimming removed 2 bases from V and 10 bases from J, with 17 bases in between. Per germline, CDR1 MNHNS and CDR2 SASEGT. CDR3 size: 15 residues.

About this clone itself: The CDR3 is cut off 3 residues early in the read; its end comes from the germline J gene. The genes are TRBV20-1 and TRBJ2-7; 7 nucleotides line up with TRBD2. The CDR3 covers 16 residues. The germline V gene has CDR1 DFQATT and CDR2 SNEGSKA (reference sequence). The V and J ends lost 3 bases and 0 bases, in that order; junction bases with no gene match: 11. The part of the CDR3 DNA that was read is TGCAGTGCTAGGATGCCTAGCGGAGCCACCTCCTACGAG. Translated: CSARMPSGATSYE. The CDR3 in full is CSARMPSGATSYEQYF.